This TCR beta chain was observed in a study of shared clonotypes between healthy human individuals. Study conclusions and caveats: Sharing of clonotypes among donors was expected to vary with sequencing depth.

This CDR3 has 21 amino acids. Repertoires were generated with immunoSEQ multiplex PCR, while TCRdb's copy carries only in-frame clones and drops some. Of under 1 million clones listed, about 96% were seen once; the top ten hold less than 0.25%. In its sample, this clone was seen once. Its antigen is undetermined. CD45RO negativity and positive selection for CCR7 defined naive CD8 cells, a population that excluded terminally differentiated effector memory CD45RA+ cells. Source material: naive CD8+ T cells sorted from blood. This rearrangement joins TRBV12-2 to TRBJ2-1; no check of the table's D call, TRBD2, against the DNA was made. TRBV12-2 constitutes a pseudogene. The origin of this receptor is a young man in good health. CDR3 bases: TGTGCAAGTCGCTTAGCGGGATTTTACCCTAGCGGGAGGATCCCATACAATGAGCAGTTCTTC. Translated, it gives CASRLAGFYPSGRIPYNEQFF.